A selection of T cell receptor beta chains follows, all from one sample in a study of tumor and adjacent non-tumor tissue in lung cancer. TCRdb used MiXCR to reprocess the multiplex PCR reads, holding one entry per CDR3 protein. The sample yields around 50,000 distinct CDR3 sequences, under 75% seen once. Sequencing was done on a sample of distant non-tumor lung tissue. The source of these receptors is a woman in her 70s with non-small cell lung cancer. The CDR3 runs from the conserved cysteine through the conserved F or W.

j_call: TRBJ2-7
v_call: TRBV11-1
cdr3_aa: CASSFEVGRYEQYF

j_call: TRBJ2-1
v_call: TRBV6-2/TRBV6-3
cdr3_aa: CFSSYFGPEQLF

j_call: TRBJ2-1
v_call: TRBV11-1
cdr3_aa: CANSLALAGPYNGQFF

j_call: TRBJ2-4
v_call: TRBV20-1
cdr3_aa: CNARDGQGRNIQYF

j_call: TRBJ2-7
v_call: TRBV7-9
cdr3_aa: CASSNDRGKAYAQYF

j_call: TRBJ1-2
v_call: TRBV29-1
cdr3_aa: CSMGHPEGDGYTF

j_call: TRBJ2-2
v_call: TRBV6-6
cdr3_aa: CASCNSRPNTGELFF

j_call: TRBJ2-5
v_call: TRBV7-9
cdr3_aa: CASGVGGSSGKDTQYF

j_call: TRBJ2-7
v_call: TRBV4-1
cdr3_aa: CASSQDSGQDSYEQYF

j_call: TRBJ2-1
v_call: TRBV29-1
cdr3_aa: CSVDTGYSDQFF

j_call: TRBJ1-4
v_call: TRBV29-1
cdr3_aa: CSVRETGVEKLFF

j_call: TRBJ1-1
v_call: TRBV7-6
cdr3_aa: CASSSPQGGNTEAFF

j_call: TRBJ2-3
v_call: TRBV29-1
cdr3_aa: CSGKREQDTDTQYF

j_call: TRBJ2-1
v_call: TRBV11-2
cdr3_aa: CASSLRGSGRALGSYNEQFF

j_call: TRBJ1-4
v_call: TRBV5-4
cdr3_aa: CASSRRSQGSEKLFF

j_call: TRBJ2-1
v_call: TRBV7-8
cdr3_aa: CASSSWTSSYNEQFF

j_call: TRBJ1-2
v_call: TRBV6-9
cdr3_aa: CARPGGTGGRHGNYGYAF

j_call: TRBJ2-3
v_call: TRBV4-1
cdr3_aa: CASSLGLAGGRADTQYF

j_call: TRBJ1-2
v_call: TRBV29-1
cdr3_aa: CSVELEDRSNYGYTF

j_call: TRBJ1-1
v_call: TRBV11-1
cdr3_aa: CPSSPWTGADTEAFF

j_call: TRBJ2-3
v_call: TRBV20-1
cdr3_aa: CSAASGTSGSTDTQYF

j_call: TRBJ1-1
v_call: TRBV30
cdr3_aa: CAWSVGAGKATEAFF

j_call: TRBJ2-4
v_call: TRBV28
cdr3_aa: CASRNGGDTLAKNTQYF